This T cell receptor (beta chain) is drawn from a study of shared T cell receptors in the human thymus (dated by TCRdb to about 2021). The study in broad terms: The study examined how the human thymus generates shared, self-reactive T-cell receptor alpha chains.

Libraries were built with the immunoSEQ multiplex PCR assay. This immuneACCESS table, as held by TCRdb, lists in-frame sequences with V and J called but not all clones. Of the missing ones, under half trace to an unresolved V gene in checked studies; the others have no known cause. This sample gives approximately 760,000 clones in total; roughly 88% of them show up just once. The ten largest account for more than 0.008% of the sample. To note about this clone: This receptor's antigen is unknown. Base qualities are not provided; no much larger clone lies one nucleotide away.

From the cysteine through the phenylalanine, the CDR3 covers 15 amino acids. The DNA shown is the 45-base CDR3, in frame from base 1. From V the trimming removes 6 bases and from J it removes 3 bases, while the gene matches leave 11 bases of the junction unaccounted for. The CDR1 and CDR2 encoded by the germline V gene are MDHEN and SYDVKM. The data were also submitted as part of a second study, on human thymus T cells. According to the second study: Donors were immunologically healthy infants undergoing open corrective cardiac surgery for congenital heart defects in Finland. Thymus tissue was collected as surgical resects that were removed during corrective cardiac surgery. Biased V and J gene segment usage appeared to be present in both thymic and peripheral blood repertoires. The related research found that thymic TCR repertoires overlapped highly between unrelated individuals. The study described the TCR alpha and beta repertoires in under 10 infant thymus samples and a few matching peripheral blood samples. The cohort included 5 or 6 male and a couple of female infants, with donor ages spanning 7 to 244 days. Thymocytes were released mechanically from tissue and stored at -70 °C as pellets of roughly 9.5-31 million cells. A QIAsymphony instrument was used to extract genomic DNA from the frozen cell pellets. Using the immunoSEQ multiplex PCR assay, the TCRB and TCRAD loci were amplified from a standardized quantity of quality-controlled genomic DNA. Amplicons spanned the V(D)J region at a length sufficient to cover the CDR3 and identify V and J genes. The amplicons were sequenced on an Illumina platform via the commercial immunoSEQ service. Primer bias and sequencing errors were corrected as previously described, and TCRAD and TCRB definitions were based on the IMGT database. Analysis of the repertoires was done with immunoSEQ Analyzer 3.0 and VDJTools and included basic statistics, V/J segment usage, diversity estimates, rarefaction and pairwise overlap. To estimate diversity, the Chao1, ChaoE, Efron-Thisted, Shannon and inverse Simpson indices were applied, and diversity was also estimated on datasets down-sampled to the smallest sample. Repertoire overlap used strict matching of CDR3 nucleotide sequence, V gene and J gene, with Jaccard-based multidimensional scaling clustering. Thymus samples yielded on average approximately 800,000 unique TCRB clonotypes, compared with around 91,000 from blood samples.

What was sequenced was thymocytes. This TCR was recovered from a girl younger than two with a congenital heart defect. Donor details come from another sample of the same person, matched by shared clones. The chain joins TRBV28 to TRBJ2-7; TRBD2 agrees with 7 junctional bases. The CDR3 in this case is CASRFKGGAGYEQYF. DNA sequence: TGTGCCAGCAGATTTAAGGGAGGGGCTGGCTACGAGCAGTACTTC.